The 29 T cell receptor beta chains given below trace back to one sample, sequenced in a study of shared clonotypes between healthy human individuals. Assay used: immunoSEQ multiplex PCR; TCRdb lists only in-frame clones, some missing. This table has 450,000 to 600,000 clones, roughly 78% appearing once. The source material was PBMCs. These receptors were taken from a woman in her forties in good health. Some clones in this sample may be carry-over from other donors' samples.

V gene TRBV5-1 combines with J gene TRBJ2-2, with TRBD2 identical over 10 bases. The CDR3 spans 16 residues. V shed 5 bases, J shed 4 bases, and the junction held 8 bases outside the gene matches. The V gene's germline CDR1 is SGHRS and CDR2 YFSETQ. In DNA, the CDR3 is TGCGCCAGCAGGGACGGACTAGCGGAATTCACCGGGGAGCTGTTTTTT. Translated: CASRDGLAEFTGELFF.

The V and J genes are TRBV7-2 and TRBJ2-1, with D perhaps TRBD2 (5 bases). CDR1 and CDR2 from the germline V gene are SGHTA and FQGNSA. The CDR3 has 18 residues. V was trimmed by 0 bases and J by 3 bases, leaving 18 bases between them. CDR3 loop: CASSLARRTPMGYNEQFF. CDR3 coding DNA: TGTGCCAGCAGCTTAGCGCGGAGGACCCCCATGGGCTACAATGAGCAGTTCTTC.

V and J are TRBV2 and TRBJ2-5; TRBD2 is a possible D gene (6 bases). CDR1 and CDR2 (germline): SNHLY, FYNNEI. Trimming shortened V by 3 bases and J by 0 bases, and 8 bases separated the two germline ends. This CDR3 comprises 14 residues. In DNA, the CDR3 is TGTGCCAGCAGTGACGGGAGACACCAAGAGACCCAGTACTTC. It codes for CASSDGRHQETQYF.

For this clone: Additional DNA sequences in this sample encode the identical CDR3. The rearrangement links TRBV29-1 to TRBJ2-7; 7 bases map to TRBD1. The CDR3 sequence is 14 residues long. Germline loops: CDR1 SQVTM, CDR2 ANQGSEA. Germline trimming cut 4 bases from V and 4 bases from J; bases unmatched to any gene: 10. The CDR3 protein is CSVGPRGGPYEQYF. The DNA for the CDR3 is TGCAGCGTTGGTCCCCGAGGGGGCCCATACGAGCAGTACTTC.

This clone was seen at least ten times. The chain recombines TRBV2 with TRBJ1-2; D gene ambiguous. Germline CDR1 and CDR2: SNHLY and FYNNEI. V was cut by 2 bases and J by 10 bases, with 8 bases left in between. The CDR3 runs to 11 residues. The CDR3 protein is CASSETLSYTF. CDR3 DNA: TGTGCCAGCAGTGAAACCCTTTCCTACACCTTC.

As regards this clone: Here the CDR3 omits its conserved ending phenylalanine or tryptophan, so a read error is the likely source. The rearrangement uses TRBV5-1 and TRBJ1-2, with D possibly being TRBD1 (6 bases). This CDR3 has 14 residues. V dropped 5 bases and J dropped 4 bases, with 15 bases sitting between them. CDR1 and CDR2 (germline): SGHRS, YFSETQ. CDR3 protein: CASSSSTGIYGYTL. CDR3 DNA sequence: TGCGCCAGCAGTAGTTCAACAGGGATCTATGGCTACACCCTC.

The rearrangement links TRBV7-8 to TRBJ2-7; no firm D call. Germline V gene data show CDR1 as SGHVS and CDR2 as FQNEAQ. The CDR3 spans 13 residues. Trimming pared 5 bases from V and 5 bases from J, leaving 13 bases between. Here the CDR3 reads CASSLSSIHEQYF. The CDR3 DNA reads as TGTGCCAGCAGCCTCTCCTCCATCCACGAGCAGTACTTC.

V is TRBV10-3 and J is TRBJ2-7, with TRBD1 as a possible D gene (5 bases). Germline values: CDR1 ENHRY, CDR2 SYGVKD. The CDR3 extends over 17 amino acids. Trimming removed 4 bases at V and 0 bases at J, with 19 bases between. CDR3 sequence: CAISGPRQGESSYEQYF. The CDR3 bases are TGTGCCATCAGTGGACCCCGGCAGGGCGAGAGCTCCTACGAGCAGTACTTC.

The gene calls are TRBV11-3 and TRBJ2-5, with TRBD2 matching over 12 bases. The J call could be wrong; TRBJ2-7 is a better fit for the DNA end. This CDR3 region has 16 residues. In germline, CDR1 is SGHNT, CDR2 YENEEA. CDR3 in DNA: TGTGCCAGCAGCGCACCCGGGACTAGCGGGTCCTACGAGCAGTACTTC. Translation: CASSAPGTSGSYEQYF.

This chain connects TRBV30 to TRBJ2-3, with D possibly TRBD2 on 5 matching bases. Germline V CDR1 and CDR2: GTSNPN, SVGIG (reference sequence). Trimming took off 3 bases at V and 6 bases at J, with 13 bases between the two ends. CDR3 size: 13 residues. CDR3 in DNA: TGTGCCTGGAGCAGCGGAACTCACGATACGCAGTATTTT. This codes for CAWSSGTHDTQYF.

Details on this clone: A read error is likely here: a far larger clone is one base away. The same CDR3 arises from other DNA sequences in this sample as well. The gene calls are TRBV10-3 and TRBJ2-3; 16 bases align to TRBD2. Germline assignment: CDR1 ENHRY and CDR2 SYGVKD. The CDR3 consists of 17 residues. The CDR3 bases are TGTGCCATCAGTGAGAAGGGACTAGCGGGAGGGACAGACACGCAGTATTTT. It translates to CAISEKGLAGGTDTQYF.

V usage is TRBV6-5 and J usage is TRBJ2-2; D may be TRBD2 (5 bases). The CDR3 sequence is 14 residues long. Trimming removed 2 bases at V and 6 bases at J, with 10 bases between. Germline CDR1 reads MNHEY; CDR2 reads SVGAGI. The CDR3 DNA is TGTGCCAGCAGTTACGTAGGAGGCGCCGGGGAGCTGTTTTTT. It is translated as CASSYVGGAGELFF.

V is TRBV6-4 and J is TRBJ2-7; D unclear. The CDR3 covers 13 residues. CDR1 MRHNA and CDR2 SNTAGT come from the germline V gene. Between the trimmed V and J ends, which lost 5 bases and 6 bases, there was a span of 14 bases. CDR3 coding DNA: TGTGCCAGCAGTCCGGACGGAGCTGGCGAGCAGTACTTC. It encodes CASSPDGAGEQYF.

This clone came up a few times. V is TRBV28 and J is TRBJ2-7; D may correspond to TRBD1 or TRBD2 (6 bases each). CDR3 length: 14 amino acids. CDR1 and CDR2 (germline): MDHEN, SYDVKM. V gave up 5 bases and J gave up 2 bases, with 13 bases separating them. The CDR3 nucleotides are TGTGCCAGCAGTCCTGGAGGGGGAACCTACGAGCAGTACTTC. It encodes CASSPGGGTYEQYF. The full variable domain, in which reference TRBV28 and TRBJ2-7 provide the parts outside the CDR3, is DVKVTQSSRYLVKRTGEKVFLECVQDMDHENMFWYRQDPGLGLRLIYFSYDVKMKEKGDIPEGYSVSREKKERFSLILESASTNQTSMYLCASSPGGGTYEQYFGPGTRLTVT.

The genes are TRBV4-1 and TRBJ2-1; 7 bases match TRBD2. CDR3 length equals 14 residues. CDR1 and CDR2 (germline): MGHRA, YSYEKL. The V and J ends lost 4 bases and 8 bases, in that order; junction bases with no gene match: 8. The CDR3 nucleotides are TGCGCCAGCAGCCGAGGGCGGACTAGTCATGAGCAGTTCTTC. Its protein product is CASSRGRTSHEQFF.

At least ten counts were recorded for this clone. The chain couples TRBV19 to TRBJ2-1; 11 bases align to TRBD2. Germline V gives CDR1 LNHDA, CDR2 SQIVND (reference sequence). Losses at the gene ends were 5 bases for V and 0 bases for J; bases not matched to a gene: 6. The CDR3 runs 17 residues. CDR3 region: CASSGGLAEISYNEQFF. The CDR3 DNA follows: TGTGCCAGTAGTGGGGGACTAGCGGAAATCTCCTACAATGAGCAGTTCTTC.

The rearrangement links TRBV20-1 to TRBJ2-7, with TRBD2 matching 7 bases. With 5 bases clipped from V and 7 bases from J, the junction kept 5 bases outside the gene matches. CDR1 and CDR2 (germline): DFQATT, SNEGSKA (reference sequence). The CDR3 sequence is 11 residues long. The CDR3 sequence: CSAASSGEQYF. DNA of the CDR3: TGCAGTGCTGCATCTAGCGGTGAGCAGTACTTC.

This chain joins TRBV27 and TRBJ1-2, with no clear D. The CDR3 is 15 amino acids. V lost 4 bases and J lost 0, with 12 bases in between. Germline loops: CDR1 MNHEY, CDR2 SMNVEV (reference sequence). DNA of the CDR3: TGTGCCAGCAGTTCAGGAGGGTGGGCTAACTATGGCTACACCTTC. It codes for CASSSGGWANYGYTF.

This clone was seen a single time. The rearrangement joins TRBV5-4 to TRBJ2-5, with no clear D. The germline gives CDR1 SGHNT, CDR2 YYREEE (reference sequence). V lost 1 base and J 2 bases, leaving 6 bases between the germline ends. The CDR3 is made up of 13 amino acids. The DNA of the CDR3 is TGTGCCAGCAGCTTGATAGAGCAAGAGACCCAGTACTTC. Residues: CASSLIEQETQYF.

The chain couples TRBV6-6 to TRBJ1-5; 8 bases align to TRBD1. With 5 bases clipped from V and 7 bases from J, the junction kept 7 bases outside the gene matches. The CDR3 is 14 residues long. Per the germline V gene, CDR1 is MNHNY and CDR2 is SVGAGI (reference sequence). For the CDR3, the DNA is TGTGCCAGCAGTCGGACAGGGTTTGACCAGCCCCAGCATTTT. Amino acids: CASSRTGFDQPQHF.

This clone was recorded a few times. The chain combines TRBV27 with TRBJ2-7; D possibly corresponds to TRBD2 (5 bases). The germline V and J ends were trimmed by 6 bases and 4 bases, with 19 bases remaining between them. Germline CDR1 and CDR2: MNHEY and SMNVEV (reference sequence). The CDR3 totals 15 residues. The CDR3: CASSPAGGSGYEQYF. CDR3 nucleotide sequence: TGTGCCAGCAGCCCAGCAGGAGGCAGTGGTTACGAGCAGTACTTC.

This chain uses TRBV5-1 with TRBJ2-2; D not certain. V was clipped by 7 bases and J by 0 bases, with 4 bases between them. CDR3 size: 12 residues. The germline V gene has CDR1 SGHRS and CDR2 YFSETQ. The CDR3: CASGPNTGELFF. CDR3 nucleotide sequence: TGCGCCAGCGGACCGAACACCGGGGAGCTGTTTTTT.

This chain joins TRBV27 and TRBJ2-2, with 9 bases that match TRBD1. V gave up 4 bases and J gave up 4 bases; unmatched junction bases: 10. Per germline, CDR1 MNHEY and CDR2 SMNVEV (reference sequence). The CDR3 spans 17 residues. This CDR3 is CASSSRSLQGATGELFF. CDR3 nucleotide sequence: TGTGCCAGCAGTTCCCGTTCCTTACAGGGGGCCACCGGGGAGCTGTTTTTT.

The chain employs TRBV11-1 and TRBJ2-1; D uncertain. V gave up 1 base and J gave up 11 bases, with 12 bases separating them. The CDR3 has 13 residues. Looked up from germline, CDR1 is SGHAT and CDR2 is FQDESV (reference sequence). CDR3 bases: TGTGCCAGCAGCTTAGAGTTAGGGCTCAAGCAGTTCTTC. Residues: CASSLELGLKQFF.

CDR3 region: CATSPSTSGDNEQFF. CDR3 sequence (DNA): TGTGCTACCTCCCCCTCGACTAGCGGGGACAATGAGCAGTTCTTC. The chain couples TRBV10-3 to TRBJ2-1; 11 bases map to TRBD2. The germline CDR1 and CDR2 sequences are ENHRY and SYGVKD. This CDR3 spans 15 amino acids.

This chain connects TRBV7-2 to TRBJ2-7; 7 nucleotides match TRBD2. The CDR3 loop spans 15 amino acids. Germline CDR1 reads SGHTA; CDR2 reads FQGNSA. Unmatched junction bases numbered 7, after V lost 5 bases and J lost 0 bases. CDR3 bases: TGTGCCAGCAGCATTGATAGCGGGTCCTCCTACGAGCAGTACTTC. Translation gives CASSIDSGSSYEQYF.

This clone was found many times. V and J are TRBV5-5 and TRBJ1-5, with 7 nucleotides matching TRBD1. The V gene's germline CDR1 is SGHKS and CDR2 YYEKEE (reference sequence). CDR3 size: 13 residues. The J segment lost 9 bases and the V segment lost 0 bases, leaving 3 bases of the junction unmatched. This chain's CDR3 is CASSLVGGGPQHF. The CDR3 DNA reads as TGTGCCAGCAGCTTGGTAGGGGGCGGGCCCCAGCATTTT. Together with reference TRBV5-5 and TRBJ1-5, the CDR3 gives the full variable domain: DAGVTQSPTHLIKTRGQQVTLRCSPISGHKSVSWYQQVLGQGPQFIFQYYEKEERGRGNFPDRFSARQFPNYSSELNVNALLLGDSALYLCASSLVGGGPQHFGDGTRLSIL.

The chain combines TRBV5-1 with TRBJ1-2; 7 bases are shared with TRBD1. Per germline, CDR1 SGHRS and CDR2 YFSETQ. Trimming at V came to 4 bases and at J to 4 bases, leaving 4 bases not matched to a gene. This CDR3 region has 13 residues. The CDR3 DNA sequence: TGCGCCAGCAGCCTCGACAGGGCCTATGGCTACACCTTC. Its translation is CASSLDRAYGYTF.

CDR3 sequence reads: CAWRYWGGGNTEAFF. As DNA, the CDR3 is TGTGCCTGGAGATACTGGGGAGGGGGGAACACTGAAGCTTTCTTT. The gene calls are TRBV30 and TRBJ1-1, with a tentative D call TRBD1 (6 bases). V was trimmed by 3 bases and J by 1 base, leaving 15 bases between them. The germline CDR1 and CDR2 sequences are GTSNPN and SVGIG (reference sequence). CDR3 length equals 15 residues.